The sequence of this T cell receptor beta chain was determined in a study of T cell repertoires in cytomegalovirus infection. TCRdb re-called the reads with MiXCR, one entry per CDR3 protein. The sample includes about 220,000 distinct CDR3 sequences, roughly two fifths seen only once; the top ten take more than 50%. The sample holds a few counts of this clonotype. What it recognizes is unknown. Per the germline V gene, CDR1 is SGHDT and CDR2 is YYEEEE. V lost 0 bases and J 6 bases, leaving 19 bases between the germline ends. The CDR3 extends over 17 amino acids. The receptor comes from a human donor in good health (CMV status not recorded). Some clones in this sample may be carry-over from other donors' samples. The J gene is TRBJ1-5, the V gene TRBV5-6; D is uncertain. The sample here was CD8+ T cells from cultured PBMCs, taken from culture after CMV antigen stimulation. This chain's CDR3 is CASSLASPTDLGQPQHF. The CDR3 bases are TGTGCCAGCAGCTTGGCTTCCCCCACAGATCTCGGTCAGCCCCAGCATTTT. The entire variable domain, with the rest obtained from reference TRBV5-6 and TRBJ1-5, is as follows: DAGVTQSPTHLIKTRGQQVTLRCSPKSGHDTVSWYQQALGQGPQFIFQYYEEEERQRGNFPDRFSGHQFPNYSSELNVNALLLGDSALYLCASSLASPTDLGQPQHFGDGTRLSIL.